These 16 T cell receptor beta chains came from one sample sequenced in a study of OX40 agonist ivuxolimab in advanced cancers. Data came from immunoSEQ multiplex PCR; TCRdb stores just in-frame clones and leaves some out. The sample consists of more than 100,000 clones, 75% to 90% of them appearing once. The starting material was CD4+ or CD8+ T cells sorted from blood, obtained in a trial of the OX40 agonist ivuxolimab. These receptors all stem from an adult with an advanced solid tumor such as melanoma, head and neck, liver or kidney cancer.

The rearrangement joins TRBV6-5 to TRBJ1-4; D unresolved. Trimming left V 6 bases short and J 10 bases short, with 15 bases between. The germline CDR1 and CDR2 sequences are MNHEY and SVGAGI. The CDR3 loop spans 13 amino acids. The CDR3 bases are TGTGCCAGCAGGGAACGATCCGCCCGAAAACTGTTTTTT. Residues: CASRERSARKLFF.

The V gene is TRBV28, the J gene TRBJ1-1; 8 bases line up with TRBD1. With 8 bases clipped from V and 7 bases from J, the junction kept 6 bases outside the gene matches. Germline loops: CDR1 MDHEN, CDR2 SYDVKM. The length of the CDR3 is 12 residues. CDR3 sequence: CASLRDRLEAFF. In nucleotides, the CDR3 is TGTGCCAGCCTAAGGGACAGGCTTGAAGCTTTCTTT.

The chain employs TRBV6-5 and TRBJ1-1; 7 bases match TRBD1. Germline values: CDR1 MNHEY, CDR2 SVGAGI. Germline trimming cut 2 bases from V and 6 bases from J; bases unmatched to any gene: 6. The CDR3 length is 14 residues. This CDR3 is CASSYDRVGAEAFF. The CDR3, as DNA: TGTGCCAGCAGTTACGACAGGGTGGGCGCTGAAGCTTTCTTT.

The chain uses TRBV7-9 and TRBJ1-2; D may be TRBD1 (5 bases). Germline V CDR1 and CDR2: SEHNR, FQNEAQ (reference sequence). The CDR3 runs to 13 residues. Trimming took 3 bases from V and 4 from J, leaving 9 bases between them. CDR3 region: CASSFRDGYGYTF. CDR3 nucleotide sequence: TGTGCCAGCAGCTTCCGGGACGGCTATGGCTACACCTTC.

This clone was recorded once. V usage is TRBV5-4 and J usage is TRBJ2-7, with D uncertain. Germline-derived CDR1 and CDR2 are SGHNT and YYREEE (reference sequence). The V gene lost 4 bases and the J gene lost 0 bases, with 11 bases spanning the gap. This CDR3 has 14 amino acids. As DNA, the CDR3 is TGTGCCAGCAGCCCCTCTGGGGTCTCCTACGAGCAGTACTTC. This gives the protein CASSPSGVSYEQYF.

The chain uses TRBV10-3 and TRBJ1-2; 7 bases are shared with TRBD1. The CDR3 has 14 amino acids. Losses at the gene ends were 2 bases for V and 4 bases for J; bases not matched to a gene: 4. Germline assignment: CDR1 ENHRY and CDR2 SYGVKD. The CDR3 DNA is TGTGCCATCAGTGAGCGACAGGGCCCCTATGGCTACACCTTC. This codes for CAISERQGPYGYTF.

This clone was detected only a few times. This rearrangement joins TRBV7-2 to TRBJ2-2; possibly TRBD2 for D (7 bases). Germline V gene data show CDR1 as SGHTA and CDR2 as FQGNSA. The CDR3 extends over 16 amino acids. The germline V and J ends were trimmed by 2 bases and 1 base, with 11 bases remaining between them. The CDR3 sequence: CASSLLGGRNTGELFF. Written as DNA, the CDR3 is TGTGCCAGCAGCTTACTGGGGGGGCGGAACACCGGGGAGCTGTTTTTT.

The V call is TRBV7-9, the J call TRBJ1-3; the match to TRBD1 covers 7 bases. The length of the CDR3 is 15 residues. Germline V lookup: CDR1 SEHNR, CDR2 FQNEAQ (reference sequence). The trim removed 5 bases at V and 0 bases at J, leaving 4 bases unmatched. CDR3 sequence (DNA): TGTGCCAGCAGCGAGGGACAGTTCTCTGGAAACACCATATATTTT. Protein sequence: CASSEGQFSGNTIYF.

The gene calls are TRBV5-6 and TRBJ2-5, with D unresolved. The CDR3 contains 14 residues. V was clipped by 6 bases and J by 1 base, with 13 bases between them. CDR1 and CDR2 from the germline V gene are SGHDT and YYEEEE. DNA of the CDR3: TGTGCCAGCACCTCCCTGGGATCCCAAGAGACCCAGTACTTC. Its translation: CASTSLGSQETQYF.

This clone was recorded a few times. The chain employs TRBV6-1 and TRBJ2-5, with D possibly matching TRBD2 (6 bases). V lost 2 bases and J lost 2, with 9 bases in between. In germline, CDR1 is MNHNS, CDR2 SASEGT. The CDR3 sequence is 14 residues long. Here the CDR3 reads CASSESGGQETQYF. CDR3 DNA: TGTGCCAGCAGTGAATCCGGAGGGCAAGAGACCCAGTACTTC.

The V and J genes are TRBV18 and TRBJ2-7, with D perhaps matching TRBD1 or TRBD2 (6 bases each). This CDR3 contains 14 residues. The V gene's germline CDR1 is KGHSH and CDR2 LQKENI. The ends were cut back, 2 bases at V and 4 bases at J, with 12 bases in the middle. The CDR3 here is CASSPGGGGYEQYF. In DNA form, the CDR3 reads TGTGCCAGCTCACCAGGAGGGGGAGGTTACGAGCAGTACTTC.

The gene calls are TRBV5-1 and TRBJ2-5; D may be TRBD1 (6 bases). Germline V gene data show CDR1 as SGHRS and CDR2 as YFSETQ. The CDR3 sequence is 14 residues long. V dropped 0 bases and J dropped 5 bases, with 11 bases sitting between them. The CDR3 bases are TGCGCCAGCAGCTTGGTTCAGGGGATGGAGACCCAGTACTTC. Encoded protein: CASSLVQGMETQYF.

The chain has TRBV5-4 and TRBJ2-2; 12 bases are shared with TRBD2. V gave up 0 bases and J gave up 7 bases; unmatched junction bases: 1. The CDR3 extends over 15 amino acids. Germline V CDR1 and CDR2: SGHNT, YYREEE (reference sequence). The CDR3 coding sequence is TGTGCCAGCAGCTTGGCGGGACTAGCGGGCGGGGAGCTGTTTTTT. Protein: CASSLAGLAGGELFF.

The chain combines TRBV30 with TRBJ1-1; TRBD1 is a possible D gene (6 bases). Deletions cut 3 bases from V and 6 bases from J, with 14 bases between. Germline CDR1 is GTSNPN and CDR2 is SVGIG (reference sequence). The length of the CDR3 is 13 residues. Here the CDR3 DNA reads TGTGCCTGGAGATGGGGGCGTGGGGCTGAAGCTTTCTTT. This gives the protein CAWRWGRGAEAFF.

This rearrangement joins TRBV7-9 to TRBJ2-2, with 10 bases identical to TRBD2. The trim removed 5 bases at V and 4 bases at J, leaving 7 bases unmatched. The CDR3 sequence is 16 residues long. CDR1 is SEHNR and CDR2 is FQNEAQ in the germline V gene (reference sequence). This CDR3 is CASSGTSGASTGELFF. CDR3 DNA: TGTGCCAGCAGCGGAACTAGCGGGGCCTCCACCGGGGAGCTGTTTTTT.

This chain uses TRBV10-3 with TRBJ2-3; either TRBD1 or TRBD2 may fit D (5 bases each). CDR3 length equals 12 residues. Germline V gene lookup returns CDR1 ENHRY and CDR2 SYGVKD. V dropped 3 bases and J dropped 5 bases, with 6 bases sitting between them. The CDR3 protein is CAISDGGDTQYF. In DNA form, the CDR3 reads TGTGCCATCAGTGATGGGGGAGATACGCAGTATTTT.